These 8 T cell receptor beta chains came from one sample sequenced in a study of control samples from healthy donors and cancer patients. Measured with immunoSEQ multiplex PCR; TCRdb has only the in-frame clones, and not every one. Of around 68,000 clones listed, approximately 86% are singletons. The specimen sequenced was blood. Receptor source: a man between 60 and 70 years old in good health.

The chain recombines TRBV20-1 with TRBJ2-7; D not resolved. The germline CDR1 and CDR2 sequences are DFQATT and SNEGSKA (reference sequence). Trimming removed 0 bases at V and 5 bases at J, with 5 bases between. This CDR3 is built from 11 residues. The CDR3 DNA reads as TGCAGTGCTAGAGATAAGAACGAGCAGTACTTC. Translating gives CSARDKNEQYF.

The DNA of the CDR3 is TGCAGTGGATCGGGAGGGAACGAGCAGTACTTC. Amino acids: CSGSGGNEQYF. The chain is built from TRBV20-1 and TRBJ2-7, with TRBD2 matching over 8 bases. The CDR3 totals 11 residues. The germline V gene has CDR1 DFQATT and CDR2 SNEGSKA (reference sequence). Unmatched junction bases numbered 4, after V lost 7 bases and J lost 5 bases.

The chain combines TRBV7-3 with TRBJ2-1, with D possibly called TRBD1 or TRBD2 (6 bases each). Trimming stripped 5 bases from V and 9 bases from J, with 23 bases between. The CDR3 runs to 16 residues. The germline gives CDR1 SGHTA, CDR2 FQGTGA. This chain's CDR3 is CASSPQGLGGKGEQFF. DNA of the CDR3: TGTGCCAGCAGCCCCCAAGGGTTGGGGGGCAAAGGTGAGCAGTTCTTC.

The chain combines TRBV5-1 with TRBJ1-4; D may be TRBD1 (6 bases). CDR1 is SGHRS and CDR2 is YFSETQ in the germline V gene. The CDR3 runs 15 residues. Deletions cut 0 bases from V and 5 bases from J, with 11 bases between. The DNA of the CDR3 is TGCGCCAGCAGCTTGGGTGGGGGGCCCAATGAAAAACTGTTTTTT. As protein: CASSLGGGPNEKLFF.

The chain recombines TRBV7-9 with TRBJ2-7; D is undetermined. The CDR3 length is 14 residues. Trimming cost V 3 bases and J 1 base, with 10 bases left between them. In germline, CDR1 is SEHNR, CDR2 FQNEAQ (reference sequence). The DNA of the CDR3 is TGTGCCAGCAGCTTCCAAGAGAGTTCCTACGAGCAGTACTTC. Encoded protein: CASSFQESSYEQYF.

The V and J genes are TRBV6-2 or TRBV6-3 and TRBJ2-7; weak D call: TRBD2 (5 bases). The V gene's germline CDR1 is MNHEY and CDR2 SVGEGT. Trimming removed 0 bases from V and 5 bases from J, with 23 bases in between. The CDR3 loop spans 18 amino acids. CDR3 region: CASSYSKGLLASVNEQYF. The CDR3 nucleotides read TGTGCCAGCAGTTACTCGAAAGGTTTGCTAGCCAGTGTGAACGAGCAGTACTTC.

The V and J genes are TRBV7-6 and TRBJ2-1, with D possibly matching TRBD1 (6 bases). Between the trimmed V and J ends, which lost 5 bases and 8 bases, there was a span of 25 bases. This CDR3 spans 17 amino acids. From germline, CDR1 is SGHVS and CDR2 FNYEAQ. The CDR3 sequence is CASSPRFPIGGRHEQFF. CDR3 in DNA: TGTGCCAGCAGCCCCCGGTTCCCGATAGGGGGACGGCATGAGCAGTTCTTC.

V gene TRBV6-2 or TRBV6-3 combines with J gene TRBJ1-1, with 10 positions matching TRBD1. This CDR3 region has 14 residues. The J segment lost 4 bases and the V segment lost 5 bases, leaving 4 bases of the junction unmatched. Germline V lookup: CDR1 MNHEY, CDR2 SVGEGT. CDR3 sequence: CASSKRDRGTEAFF. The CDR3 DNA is TGTGCCAGCAGTAAACGGGACAGGGGCACTGAAGCTTTCTTT.